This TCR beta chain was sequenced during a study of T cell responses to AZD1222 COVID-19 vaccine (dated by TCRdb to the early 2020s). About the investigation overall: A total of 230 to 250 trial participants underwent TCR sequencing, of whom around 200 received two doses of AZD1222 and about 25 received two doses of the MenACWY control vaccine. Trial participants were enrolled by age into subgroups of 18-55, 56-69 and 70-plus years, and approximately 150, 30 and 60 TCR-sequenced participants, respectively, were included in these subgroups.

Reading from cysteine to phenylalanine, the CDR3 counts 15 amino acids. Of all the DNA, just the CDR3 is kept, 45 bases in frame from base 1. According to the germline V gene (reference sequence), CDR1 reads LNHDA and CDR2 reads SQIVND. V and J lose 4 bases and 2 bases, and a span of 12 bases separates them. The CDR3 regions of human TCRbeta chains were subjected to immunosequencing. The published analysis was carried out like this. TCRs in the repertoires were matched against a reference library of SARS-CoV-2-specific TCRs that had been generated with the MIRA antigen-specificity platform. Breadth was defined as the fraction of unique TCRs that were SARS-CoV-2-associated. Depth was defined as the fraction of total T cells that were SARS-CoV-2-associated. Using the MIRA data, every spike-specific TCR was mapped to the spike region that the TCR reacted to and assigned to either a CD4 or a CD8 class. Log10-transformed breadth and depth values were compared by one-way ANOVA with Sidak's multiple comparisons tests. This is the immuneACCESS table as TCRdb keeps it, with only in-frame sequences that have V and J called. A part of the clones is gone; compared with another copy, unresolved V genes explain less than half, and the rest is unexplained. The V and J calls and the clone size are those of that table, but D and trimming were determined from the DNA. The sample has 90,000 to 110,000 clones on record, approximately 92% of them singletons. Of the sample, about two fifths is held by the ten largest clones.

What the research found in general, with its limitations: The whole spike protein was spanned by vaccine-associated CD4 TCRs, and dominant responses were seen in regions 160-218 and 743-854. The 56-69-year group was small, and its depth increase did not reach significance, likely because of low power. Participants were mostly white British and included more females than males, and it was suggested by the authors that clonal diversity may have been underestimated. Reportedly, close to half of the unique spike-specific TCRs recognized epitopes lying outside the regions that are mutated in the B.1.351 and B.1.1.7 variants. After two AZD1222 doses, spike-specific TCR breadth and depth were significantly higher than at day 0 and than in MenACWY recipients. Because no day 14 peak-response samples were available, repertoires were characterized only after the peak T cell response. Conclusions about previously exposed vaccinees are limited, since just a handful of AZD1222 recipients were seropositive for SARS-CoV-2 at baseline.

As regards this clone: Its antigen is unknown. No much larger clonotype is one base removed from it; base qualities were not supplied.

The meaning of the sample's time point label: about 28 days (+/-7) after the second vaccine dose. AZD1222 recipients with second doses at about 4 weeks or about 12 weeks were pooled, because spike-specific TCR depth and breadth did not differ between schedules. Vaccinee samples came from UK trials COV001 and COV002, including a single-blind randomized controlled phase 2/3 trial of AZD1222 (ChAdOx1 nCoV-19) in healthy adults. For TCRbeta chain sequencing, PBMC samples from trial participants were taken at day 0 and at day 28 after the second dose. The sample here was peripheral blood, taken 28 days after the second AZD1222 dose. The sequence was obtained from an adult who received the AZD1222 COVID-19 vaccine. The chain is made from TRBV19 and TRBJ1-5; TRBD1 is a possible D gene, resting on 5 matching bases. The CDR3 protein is CASSKGDSRNQPQHF. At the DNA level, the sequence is TGTGCCAGTAGTAAAGGGGACTCCCGCAATCAGCCCCAGCATTTT.